This T cell receptor (beta chain) was identified in a study of blood T cell repertoires in COVID-19. Assay used: immunoSEQ multiplex PCR; TCRdb lists only in-frame clones, some missing. The data show 150,000 to 170,000 clones, with around 90% seen just once and approximately 0.55% held by the top ten. With 4 bases clipped from V and 6 bases from J, the junction kept 7 bases outside the gene matches. The germline gives CDR1 SGDLS, CDR2 YYNGEE. This CDR3 is built from 14 residues. The rearrangement joins TRBV9 to TRBJ1-2; 9 positions match TRBD1. Material for sequencing was peripheral blood. The clonotype comes from a middle-aged man with acute or convalescent COVID-19. This CDR3 reads CASSSTGGPDGYTF. In nucleotides, the CDR3 is TGTGCCAGCAGCTCCACAGGGGGCCCGGATGGCTACACCTTC.